What follows describes a single T cell receptor beta chain. Its antigen is not known. The data are from a study of T cell clonotyping in hematopoietic cell transplantation. Study-level results: Without cell sorting, CD4 versus CD8 contributions remain unresolved. At the given depth, recipient repertoires were over 95% de novo clonotypes. Graft donor and pretransplant recipient Inverse Simpson Index values predicted broader posttransplant TCR diversity. Recipient TCR diversity dropped after transplant; expanded clonotypes rose from day 30 to 180.

The protocol was immunoSEQ multiplex PCR, while the TCRdb copy is restricted to in-frame clones and leaves out a portion. The table records 17,000 or so clones, about two thirds of them present only once. Losses at the gene ends were 4 bases for V and 0 bases for J; bases not matched to a gene: 3. Germline assignment: CDR1 SGHVS and CDR2 FNYEAQ. CDR3 size: 17 residues. The TCR comes from a woman aged 60-75 years in good health. Some clones in this sample may be carry-over from other donors' samples. J is TRBJ2-6 and V is TRBV7-6, with 10 bases identical to TRBD1. The sequenced sample was peripheral blood mononuclear cells. CDR3: CASSSGQGSSGANVLTF. Written as DNA, the CDR3 is TGTGCCAGCAGCTCGGGACAGGGGAGCTCTGGGGCCAACGTCCTGACTTTC.